The sample holds a few counts of the clone carrying this T cell receptor beta chain. Its antigen is not identified. Treatment reported: 15 Gy SBRT to primary tumor, nephrectomy 4 weeks later. Nephrectomy followed 15 Gy stereotactic body radiation by 4 weeks. This record comes from a study of radiation and T cells in renal cell carcinoma. General study findings and limits: In nephrectomy-only tumors, top 100 clonotypes averaged approximately 45%, versus approximately 54% irradiated. Intratumoral heterogeneity was not captured in these approximately 1 g regions. From baseline, blood top tumor clonotypes peaked at 2 weeks post-radiation.

The germline V and J ends were trimmed by 5 bases and 3 bases, with 17 bases remaining between them. CDR1 is SGHVS and CDR2 is FNYEAQ in the germline V gene. The CDR3 is made up of 15 amino acids. Clones were read by immunoSEQ multiplex PCR, and TCRdb kept only the in-frame ones, dropping some. Of around 15,000 clones detected, 50% appear once; the ten largest clones hold approximately 40%. The rearrangement links TRBV7-6 to TRBJ2-7; either TRBD1 or TRBD2 may fit D (5 bases each). The receptor was isolated from an older woman with renal cell carcinoma. This specimen was tumor tissue, taken from a patient whose treatment included radiotherapy and nephrectomy. CDR3 sequence: CASSPLPAGSYEQYF. The CDR3 DNA is TGTGCCAGCAGCCCCCTCCCGGCAGGGAGCTACGAGCAGTACTTC.